Presented here are 5 T cell receptor beta chains from one specimen sequenced in a study of blood T cell repertoires in COVID-19. The method was immunoSEQ multiplex PCR; TCRdb's version includes in-frame clones alone and lacks a portion of them. Of tens of thousands of clones listed, over 80% are singletons. The sample consisted of peripheral blood. These receptors all stem from a human donor in a cohort sampled during active COVID-19.

This clone was seen just once. The rearrangement uses TRBV28 and TRBJ2-7; D may be TRBD2 (5 bases). Deletions cut 7 bases from V and 4 bases from J, with 11 bases between. The germline CDR1 and CDR2 sequences are MDHEN and SYDVKM. The CDR3 extends over 12 amino acids. DNA for the CDR3: TGTGCCAGCACCCAGCCGGGATACGAGCAGTACTTC. This sequence encodes CASTQPGYEQYF. The whole variable domain, filled in from reference TRBV28 and TRBJ2-7, reads DVKVTQSSRYLVKRTGEKVFLECVQDMDHENMFWYRQDPGLGLRLIYFSYDVKMKEKGDIPEGYSVSREKKERFSLILESASTNQTSMYLCASTQPGYEQYFGPGTRLTVT.

V usage is TRBV6-5 and J usage is TRBJ2-5; 7 bases agree with TRBD1. This CDR3 comprises 15 residues. The germline gives CDR1 MNHEY, CDR2 SVGAGI. Trimming removed 6 bases from V and 4 bases from J; junction bases left unmatched: 11. The CDR3 DNA follows: TGTGCCAGCAGACTGGGACAGTCGGTGGGAGAGACCCAGTACTTC. Residues: CASRLGQSVGETQYF.

V and J are TRBV2 and TRBJ2-5; TRBD2 matches 8 bases. The CDR3 runs 14 residues. Germline trimming cut 3 bases from V and 5 bases from J; bases unmatched to any gene: 5. Germline V gene data show CDR1 as SNHLY and CDR2 as FYNNEI. In nucleotides, the CDR3 is TGTGCCAGCAGTGAGACGGGGGGGGCGGAGACCCAGTACTTC. This sequence encodes CASSETGGAETQYF.

The chain joins TRBV5-1 to TRBJ2-5; D is possibly TRBD2 (5 bases). The V and J ends lost 0 bases and 5 bases respectively, with 11 bases between them. Germline lookup yields CDR1 SGHRS and CDR2 YFSETQ. This CDR3 contains 14 residues. This CDR3 is CASSLAGSQETQYF. CDR3 in DNA: TGCGCCAGCAGCTTGGCGGGGTCACAGGAGACCCAGTACTTC.

The V gene is TRBV6-5, the J gene TRBJ2-7, with 7 bases matching TRBD2. The V and J ends lost 6 bases and 1 base, in that order; junction bases with no gene match: 3. Germline V gene data show CDR1 as MNHEY and CDR2 as SVGAGI. The CDR3 has 13 residues. CDR3 nucleotide sequence: TGTGCCAGCAGCCGGGACTATTCCTACGAGCAGTACTTC. It yields the protein CASSRDYSYEQYF.